This is a list of T cell receptor beta chains from one sample in a study of beta chain features in type 1 diabetes. Sequenced by immunoSEQ multiplex PCR; TCRdb stores in-frame clones only, minus some. There are about 340,000 clones in the sample; roughly 13% occur only once, and roughly 0.016% lies in the top ten. The sequenced sample was naive CD4+ T cells from blood. These receptor sequences come from a woman aged 18-29 years with type 1 diabetes. Each CDR3 is given with its conserved first and last residue. The D gene is left open where the match is weak. Expanded clones are given a class, and other clones once, few, many or no size at all.

CDR3aa	CDR3nt	abundance	j_gene	d_gene	v_gene
CASSVTPSGTDTQYF	TGTGCCAGCAGCGTAACCCCTAGCGGCACAGATACGCAGTATTTT	-	TRBJ2-3	-	TRBV9
CAWSVGGSEFF	TGTGCCTGGAGTGTTGGGGGGTCGGAGTTCTTC	few	TRBJ2-1	-	TRBV30
CASSPPGGLYEQYF	TGTGCCAGCAGTCCCCCCGGGGGTCTCTACGAGCAGTACTTC	-	TRBJ2-7	-	TRBV28
CASSLEGRGSTDTQYF	TGTGCCAGCAGCCTCGAAGGCAGGGGTAGCACAGATACGCAGTATTTT	-	TRBJ2-3	-	TRBV7-6
CASSLELAGEQFF	TGCGCCAGCAGCTTGGAACTAGCGGGAGAACAGTTCTTC	-	TRBJ2-1	TRBD2	TRBV5-1
CASSLPGDGYTF	TGTGCCAGCAGCTTGCCGGGGGATGGCTACACCTTC	-	TRBJ1-2	-	TRBV5-8
CAWIRGKTGANVLTF	TGTGCCTGGATCCGAGGGAAAACTGGGGCCAACGTCCTGACTTTC	few	TRBJ2-6	-	TRBV30
CASTAQGAAGSEQFF	TGCGCCAGCACGGCACAGGGAGCCGCGGGTAGTGAGCAGTTCTTC	-	TRBJ2-1	-	TRBV5-1
CASSPRTGGNTIYF	TGTGCCAGCAGCCCCCGGACAGGGGGAAACACCATATATTTT	few	TRBJ1-3	TRBD1	TRBV7-2
CATSSQGGSRNEQFF	TGTGCCACCAGCAGCCAGGGCGGGAGTCGGAATGAGCAGTTCTTC	-	TRBJ2-1	TRBD2	TRBV15
CASSLVGAYNQPQHF	TGCGCCAGCAGCTTGGTGGGGGCTTACAATCAGCCCCAGCATTTT	few	TRBJ1-5	-	TRBV5-1
CASSRGGDEQFF	TGTGCCAGCAGCCGTGGAGGCGATGAGCAGTTCTTC	few	TRBJ2-1	-	TRBV11-3
CASSLAVGAAYLFTF	TGTGCCAGCAGCTTGGCCGTGGGGGCGGCTTATTTGTTCACCTTC	few	TRBJ1-2	-	TRBV5-6
CSASFPDEQFF	TGCAGTGCTAGTTTCCCGGATGAGCAGTTCTTC	few	TRBJ2-1	-	TRBV20-1
CASSLFPLTYEQYF	TGTGCCAGCAGTTTATTCCCACTTACCTACGAGCAGTACTTC	few	TRBJ2-7	-	TRBV28
CASSLEILSGSTDTQYF	TGCGCCAGCAGCTTGGAGATCCTAAGCGGTAGCACAGATACGCAGTATTTT	few	TRBJ2-3	-	TRBV5-1
CASSPLSGSDRETQYF	TGTGCCAGCAGTCCCCTCAGCGGGAGCGACCGGGAGACCCAGTACTTC	few	TRBJ2-5	TRBD2	TRBV28
CASSGRQGSQYF	TGTGCCAGCAGCGGGAGACAGGGGTCACAGTACTTC	-	TRBJ2-7	TRBD1	TRBV5-4
CASKPSGLQETQYF	TGCGCCAGTAAACCTAGCGGACTCCAAGAGACCCAGTACTTC	-	TRBJ2-5	TRBD2	TRBV5-1
CASSGVLRYEQYF	TGTGCCAGCAGTGGTGTCCTACGCTACGAGCAGTACTTC	-	TRBJ2-7	-	TRBV2
CASSFWVRDEQFF	TGTGCCAGCAGTTTTTGGGTCCGGGATGAGCAGTTCTTC	-	TRBJ2-1	-	TRBV27
CASDSLVGNEQFF	TGTGCCAGTGACTCCCTAGTAGGAAATGAGCAGTTCTTC	-	TRBJ2-1	-	TRBV2
CAWSGTSGGEQFF	TGTGCCTGGAGTGGGACTAGCGGTGGTGAGCAGTTCTTC	few	TRBJ2-1	TRBD2	TRBV30
CASSLQGTREKLFF	TGTGCCAGCAGCCTCCAGGGAACGCGGGAAAAACTGTTTTTT	once	TRBJ1-4	-	TRBV28
CASSPYAGGVTEAFF	TGTGCCAGCTCACCATATGCAGGAGGGGTCACTGAAGCTTTCTTT	few	TRBJ1-1	-	TRBV18
CASSLAMGGNTEAFF	TGTGCCAGCAGCTTGGCTATGGGGGGGAACACTGAAGCTTTCTTT	-	TRBJ1-1	-	TRBV5-4
CSVRQVMNTEAFF	TGCAGCGTCCGACAGGTCATGAACACTGAAGCTTTCTTT	-	TRBJ1-1	-	TRBV29-1
CASTSSDRAGGYTF	TGTGCCAGCACCAGCTCCGACCGGGCGGGTGGCTACACCTTC	few	TRBJ1-2	-	TRBV28
CASSYGGRVSYGEQFF	TGTGCCAGCAGTTATGGCGGGAGAGTTTCCTACGGTGAGCAGTTCTTC	-	TRBJ2-1	TRBD2	TRBV6-6
CASSGAGAFF	TGTGCCAGCAGTGGGGCGGGGGCTTTCTTT	few	TRBJ1-1	-	TRBV28
CASSRRGSGVYNEQFF	TGTGCCAGCAGCCGTCGTGGTAGCGGGGTTTACAATGAGCAGTTCTTC	few	TRBJ2-1	TRBD2	TRBV7-2
CASSDRDRGNIQYF	TGTGCCAGCAGTGACCGGGACAGGGGAAACATTCAGTACTTC	few	TRBJ2-4	TRBD1	TRBV6-6
CASSLASSGGDTQYF	TGTGCCAGCAGTTTAGCGAGTAGCGGGGGAGATACGCAGTATTTT	-	TRBJ2-3	TRBD2	TRBV28
CASSPPNGGNGYTF	TGTGCCAGCTCACCACCGAACGGGGGTAATGGCTACACCTTC	-	TRBJ1-2	-	TRBV18
CASSVGAGGPTDTQYF	TGTGCCAGCAGCGTAGGGGCGGGAGGGCCCACAGATACGCAGTATTTT	-	TRBJ2-3	TRBD2	TRBV9
CASSPPDPGGAYNEQFF	TGTGCCAGCTCACCACCAGACCCGGGAGGCGCGTATAATGAGCAGTTCTTC	-	TRBJ2-1	TRBD2	TRBV18
CASSSNQETQYF	TGCGCCAGCAGCTCAAATCAAGAGACCCAGTACTTC	-	TRBJ2-5	-	TRBV5-1
CASISSGRAIDEQFF	TGTGCCAGCATCAGTAGCGGGAGGGCCATCGATGAGCAGTTCTTC	-	TRBJ2-1	TRBD2	TRBV28
CASNKREGNYEQYF	TGTGCCAGTAATAAGCGGGAGGGTAACTACGAGCAGTACTTC	few	TRBJ2-7	TRBD2	TRBV19
CASSSGLASTGELFF	TGTGCCAGCAGCTCGGGGCTAGCGAGCACCGGGGAGCTGTTTTTT	-	TRBJ2-2	-	TRBV5-4